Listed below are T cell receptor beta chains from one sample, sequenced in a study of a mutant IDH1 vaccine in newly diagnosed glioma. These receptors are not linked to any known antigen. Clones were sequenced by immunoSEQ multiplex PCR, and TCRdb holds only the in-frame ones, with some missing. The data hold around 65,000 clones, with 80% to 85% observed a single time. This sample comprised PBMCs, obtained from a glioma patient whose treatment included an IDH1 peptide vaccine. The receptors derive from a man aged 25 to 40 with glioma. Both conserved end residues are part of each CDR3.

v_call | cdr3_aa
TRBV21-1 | CASSKNRLGDEKLFF
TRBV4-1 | CASSQGRGLTAGNTIYF
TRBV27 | CASSSQGQTNEQFF
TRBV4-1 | CASSQDDLEETQYF
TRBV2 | CASREQGWNQPQHF
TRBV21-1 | CASSVERPYEQYF
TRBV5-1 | CASSLAGEDYGYTF
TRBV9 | CASSGHPNTEAFF
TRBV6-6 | CASSKDRVADTIYF
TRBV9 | CASSVGGGYNEQFF
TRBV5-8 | CASSLGRISGGNTIYF
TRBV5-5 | CASSGGQGYSYEQYF
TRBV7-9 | CASSFSTGVTLNQPQHF
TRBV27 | CASSLIDGLLTEAFF
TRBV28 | CASSSTGEGTDTQYF
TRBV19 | CASMTGGFGYGYTF
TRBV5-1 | CASSFDSGANVLTF
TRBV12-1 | CASSQWTGDSNQPQHF
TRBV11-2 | CASSLDLWGSNTGELFF
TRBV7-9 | CASSSGTGGENFYNSPLHF
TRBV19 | CASSMARTGVTIKAKNIQYF
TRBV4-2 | CASSQDTSGPEAFF
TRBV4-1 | CASSPTASYEQYF
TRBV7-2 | CASSLLGGSSPLHF
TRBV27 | CASSFGDSGTDTQYF
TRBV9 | CASRGANYNEQFF
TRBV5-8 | CASSSTQKWGNQPQHF
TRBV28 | CASSSDYGYTF
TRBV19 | CASSSRTGNYEQYF
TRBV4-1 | CASSQGIAGELFF
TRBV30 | CAWSKRGGRTQYF
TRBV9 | CASQRESYETQYF
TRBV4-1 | CASSLRTGRDQPQHF
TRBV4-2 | CASSQDVGGSYEQYF
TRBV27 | CASSTNRALDYGYTF
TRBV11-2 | CASSYAFGARNTEAFF